These 23 T cell receptor beta chains came from one sample sequenced in a study of PD-L1 blockade in urothelial cancer. Assay used: immunoSEQ multiplex PCR; TCRdb lists only in-frame clones, some missing. The top ten clones hold 3% to 4.5% of a sample with over 100,000 clones, less than 95% of them seen once. Noted time point: peripheral blood 6 weeks after treatment start. The sample in question was PBMCs, obtained around atezolizumab (anti-PD-L1) treatment. All receptors derive from a man aged 60-69 years with urothelial cancer.

The V and J genes are TRBV9 and TRBJ2-5, with 8 positions matching TRBD1. V lost 0 bases to trimming and J lost 4 bases; unmatched junction nucleotides: 5. Germline-derived CDR1 and CDR2 are SGDLS and YYNGEE. The CDR3 covers 15 residues. The DNA for the CDR3 is TGTGCCAGCAGCGTAGGGCCAGGGGGCGGAGAGACCCAGTACTTC. It encodes CASSVGPGGGETQYF.

The gene calls are TRBV4-2 and TRBJ2-2; D is unclear. This CDR3 is 17 amino acids long. Germline V gives CDR1 LGHNA, CDR2 YNFKEQ. V shed 0 bases and J shed 6 bases, with 17 bases lying between them. The CDR3 protein is CASSQEVTPTRSGELFF. For the CDR3, the DNA is TGTGCCAGCAGCCAAGAAGTGACTCCCACACGATCCGGGGAGCTGTTTTTT.

The chain is built from TRBV2 and TRBJ1-4; D not resolved. The CDR3 sequence is 14 residues long. The V and J ends lost 3 bases and 3 bases respectively, with 8 bases between them. Germline values: CDR1 SNHLY, CDR2 FYNNEI. CDR3 protein: CASSDRISNEKLFF. The CDR3 bases are TGTGCCAGCAGTGACAGAATTTCTAATGAAAAACTGTTTTTT.

The V call is TRBV5-1, the J call TRBJ1-4; no clear D. V gave up 3 bases and J gave up 7 bases, with 13 bases separating them. CDR3 size: 14 residues. From germline, CDR1 is SGHRS and CDR2 YFSETQ. CDR3 DNA: TGCGCCAGCAGCTCTGAGGGCCACCGTGAAAAACTGTTTTTT. It codes for CASSSEGHREKLFF.

This clone was observed once. The chain is built from TRBV7-9 and TRBJ2-5, with D maybe TRBD1 (5 bases). The germline V gene has CDR1 SEHNR and CDR2 FQNEAQ (reference sequence). The ends were cut back, 5 bases at V and 2 bases at J, with 21 bases in the middle. CDR3 length: 17 residues. CDR3 protein: CASSILSGNIAQETQYF. The CDR3 bases are TGTGCCAGCAGCATCTTATCAGGGAACATTGCTCAAGAGACCCAGTACTTC.

This chain joins TRBV10-3 and TRBJ2-5, with TRBD1 identical over 9 bases. Germline-derived CDR1 and CDR2 are ENHRY and SYGVKD. This CDR3 has 14 amino acids. V lost 6 bases and J lost 1; bases outside the gene matches: 3. In DNA, the CDR3 is TGTGCCATCAGCAGGGACAGGGCCCAAGAGACCCAGTACTTC. Protein sequence: CAISRDRAQETQYF.

This clone was recorded only once. CDR3 nucleotide sequence: TGTGCCAGCAGTTCCGGGACAGGGGACTACGAGCAGTACTTC. Amino acid sequence: CASSSGTGDYEQYF. The V gene is TRBV28, the J gene TRBJ2-7, with TRBD1 identical over 10 bases. The CDR3 is made up of 14 amino acids. J lost 3 bases, V lost 4 bases, and 3 bases had no gene match. Germline V gene lookup returns CDR1 MDHEN and CDR2 SYDVKM.

The chain is built from TRBV2 and TRBJ1-2; no definite D call. The CDR3 is 12 residues long. V was clipped by 7 bases and J by 8 bases, with 14 bases between them. The germline V gene encodes CDR1 SNHLY and CDR2 FYNNEI. The CDR3: CASTEGGPGYTF. As DNA, the CDR3 is TGTGCCAGCACCGAGGGAGGCCCAGGCTACACCTTC.

The V call is TRBV7-2, the J call TRBJ2-3, with TRBD2 as a possible D gene (7 bases). CDR1 is SGHTA and CDR2 is FQGNSA in the germline V gene. This CDR3 is 15 amino acids long. Trimming removed 5 bases at V and 2 bases at J, with 14 bases between. In DNA, the CDR3 is TGTGCCAGCAGCCCCTGGGGGGGGCCCACAGATACGCAGTATTTT. As protein: CASSPWGGPTDTQYF.

J is TRBJ1-6 and V is TRBV6-4; no reliable D call. CDR3 length: 16 residues. V was shortened by 3 bases and J by 5 bases, with 14 bases between the two germline ends. In germline, CDR1 is MRHNA, CDR2 SNTAGT. This CDR3 is CASSEAAGGNNSPLHF. In DNA form, the CDR3 reads TGTGCCAGCAGTGAGGCGGCAGGAGGGAATAATTCACCCCTCCACTTT.

The gene calls are TRBV6-5 and TRBJ2-7; 9 nucleotides line up with TRBD2. This CDR3 has 15 amino acids. Trimming removed 2 bases from V and 4 bases from J; junction bases left unmatched: 6. Germline lookup yields CDR1 MNHEY and CDR2 SVGAGI. DNA of the CDR3: TGTGCCAGCAGTTACCAGCGGGGGGCAGGGTACGAGCAGTACTTC. Translation: CASSYQRGAGYEQYF.

This rearrangement joins TRBV4-3 to TRBJ2-3; TRBD2 matches 9 bases. J was trimmed by 3 bases and V by 1 base; bases with no gene match: 11. From germline, CDR1 is LGHNA and CDR2 YSLEER. The CDR3 contains 18 residues. CDR3 loop: CASSQGSPSGVVTDTQYF. The DNA for the CDR3 is TGCGCCAGCAGCCAAGGATCGCCTAGCGGGGTAGTTACAGATACGCAGTATTTT.

This chain joins TRBV15 and TRBJ2-1, with 10 bases identical to TRBD1. Trimming took 5 bases from V and 6 from J; bases not matched to a gene: 13. The CDR3 has 17 amino acids. CDR1 LNHNV and CDR2 YYDKDF come from the germline V gene (reference sequence). The CDR3, as DNA: TGTGCCACCAGCCTCAGGGGTGGGACAGGGGTAGGCAATGAGCAGTTCTTC. Residues: CATSLRGGTGVGNEQFF.

The V call is TRBV19, the J call TRBJ1-2; D possibly corresponds to TRBD1 (6 bases). This CDR3 has 16 amino acids. The germline V gene has CDR1 LNHDA and CDR2 SQIVND (reference sequence). Trimming removed 1 base from V and 2 bases from J, with 14 bases in between. The CDR3 is CASSIVSGVNNYGYTF. CDR3 in DNA: TGTGCCAGTAGTATAGTGTCAGGGGTGAACAACTATGGCTACACCTTC. Filled out from reference TRBV19 and TRBJ1-2, the complete variable domain reads DGGITQSPKYLFRKEGQNVTLSCEQNLNHDAMYWYRQDPGQGLRLIYYSQIVNDFQKGDIAEGYSVSREKKESFPLTVTSAQKNPTAFYLCASSIVSGVNNYGYTFGSGTRLTVV.

V is TRBV11-2 and J is TRBJ2-1; the D is unclear. The germline V and J ends were trimmed by 0 bases and 9 bases, with 3 bases remaining between them. The germline CDR1 and CDR2 sequences are SGHAT and FQNNGV. The CDR3 is 11 amino acids. The chain's CDR3 is CASSLDREQFF. Written as DNA, the CDR3 is TGTGCCAGCAGCTTAGACCGTGAGCAGTTCTTC.

The chain couples TRBV7-2 to TRBJ2-4; D not certain. CDR1 is SGHTA, CDR2 FQGNSA, per germline. The germline V and J ends were trimmed by 5 bases and 2 bases, with 7 bases remaining between them. The CDR3 extends over 13 amino acids. CDR3 sequence: CASSPGSKNIQYF. The CDR3 DNA is TGTGCCAGCAGCCCTGGCTCCAAAAACATTCAGTACTTC.

V gene TRBV7-2 combines with J gene TRBJ1-2; D unclear. Trimming took off 0 bases at V and 6 bases at J, with 11 bases between the two ends. Germline V lookup: CDR1 SGHTA, CDR2 FQGNSA. This CDR3 region has 14 residues. CDR3 loop: CASSLAPGNNGYTF. As DNA, the CDR3 is TGTGCCAGCAGCTTAGCGCCCGGGAACAATGGCTACACCTTC.

This clone has a single count. The chain recombines TRBV30 with TRBJ2-7, with D perhaps TRBD1 (5 bases). Germline values: CDR1 GTSNPN, CDR2 SVGIG (reference sequence). V was trimmed by 0 bases and J by 0 bases, leaving 18 bases between them. This CDR3 spans 17 amino acids. CDR3 sequence: CAWSVVLHRISSYEQYF. For the CDR3, the DNA is TGTGCCTGGAGTGTAGTTCTCCACAGGATAAGCTCCTACGAGCAGTACTTC.

The genes are TRBV28 and TRBJ2-1; weak D call: TRBD2 (7 bases). This CDR3 has 14 residues. Germline-derived CDR1 and CDR2 are MDHEN and SYDVKM. Between the trimmed V and J ends, which lost 2 bases and 8 bases, there was a span of 13 bases. The CDR3 here is CASSLAGEGDEQFF. The CDR3 region has the DNA TGTGCCAGCAGTTTAGCAGGGGAGGGTGATGAGCAGTTCTTC.

V and J are TRBV10-3 and TRBJ2-7; perhaps TRBD2 as D (7 bases). The V gene's germline CDR1 is ENHRY and CDR2 SYGVKD. The CDR3 has 13 amino acids. V was pared by 10 bases and J by 4 bases, with 17 bases between. The CDR3 coding sequence is TGTGCCACCGAGGGGGGGTCGGTTTACGAGCAGTACTTC. It is translated as CATEGGSVYEQYF.

This clone was detected only a few times. The chain carries TRBV28 and TRBJ2-7; no definite D call. Per the germline V gene, CDR1 is MDHEN and CDR2 is SYDVKM. This CDR3 comprises 11 residues. Trimming left V 3 bases short and J 3 bases short, with 3 bases between. The CDR3 protein is CASSFSYEQYF. CDR3 nucleotide sequence: TGTGCCAGCAGTTTCAGCTACGAGCAGTACTTC.

The chain couples TRBV5-1 to TRBJ2-5, with 7 bases that match TRBD1. Germline assignment: CDR1 SGHRS and CDR2 YFSETQ. The CDR3 is 15 residues long. The V and J ends lost 0 bases and 5 bases, in that order; junction bases with no gene match: 7. The CDR3 here is CASSLAGQQPETQYF. DNA for the CDR3: TGCGCCAGCAGCTTGGCGGGACAGCAGCCGGAGACCCAGTACTTC. The whole variable domain, filled in from reference TRBV5-1 and TRBJ2-5, reads KAGVTQTPRYLIKTRGQQVTLSCSPISGHRSVSWYQQTPGQGLQFLFEYFSETQRNKGNFPGRFSGRQFSNSRSEMNVSTLELGDSALYLCASSLAGQQPETQYFGPGTRLLVL.

The V and J genes are TRBV5-1 and TRBJ2-7; 8 nucleotides align to TRBD2. This CDR3 is 16 amino acids long. Germline values: CDR1 SGHRS, CDR2 YFSETQ. With V trimmed by 4 bases and J by 3 bases, 12 bases remained unmatched. The CDR3 loop reads CASSGNLAGPFYEQYF. Here the CDR3 DNA reads TGCGCCAGCAGCGGAAATTTAGCGGGACCCTTCTACGAGCAGTACTTC.